Following are 27 T cell receptor beta chains from one sample sequenced in a study of regulatory T cells in long-lasting Graves disease. For TCR beta, libraries came from iRepertoire HTBI primers and Arm-PCR of CDR3 regions. TCRdb analysed the multiplex PCR reads with MiXCR anew, one entry per CDR3 protein. The sample comprises 500,000 or so distinct CDR3 sequences, roughly 15% of which are singletons, and approximately 25% rests with the top ten. Sample time point: newly diagnosed GD, antithyroid drugs for less than 3 months. PBMC-extracted RNA yielded the TCR library. Another study also made use of these data, one on T cells in Graves' hyperthyroidism and ophthalmopathy.

Material: peripheral blood mononuclear cells (PBMCs), obtained at new diagnosis, from a patient treated with antithyroid drugs. The receptor source for this set is a woman aged 40-60 years with Graves disease.

The J gene is TRBJ1-2, the V gene TRBV9; D gene ambiguous. The V end was cut by 1 base, the J end by 0 bases, with 4 bases between. Germline loops: CDR1 SGDLS, CDR2 YYNGEE. The CDR3 runs to 13 residues. Here the CDR3 DNA reads TGTGCCAGCAGCGTAAACACTAACTATGGCTACACCTTC. The encoded protein is CASSVNTNYGYTF.

This clonotype has just a few counts. This sequence joins TRBV5-1 and TRBJ1-3, with D uncertain. The germline V gene has CDR1 SGHRS and CDR2 YFSETQ. The CDR3 length is 15 residues. Trimming left V 4 bases short and J 0 bases short, with 11 bases between. Here the CDR3 reads CASSPPISSGNTIYF. Written as DNA, the CDR3 is TGCGCCAGCAGCCCCCCGATTAGCTCTGGAAACACCATATATTTT.

CDR3: CASTRGRPDNSPLHF. CDR3 nucleotide sequence: TGTGCCAGCACCCGAGGGAGACCGGATAATTCACCCCTCCACTTT. The chain combines TRBV2 with TRBJ1-6; no clear D gene. This CDR3 is built from 15 residues. The ends were cut back, 7 bases at V and 5 bases at J, with 15 bases in the middle. Germline CDR1 SNHLY, CDR2 FYNNEI. Together with reference TRBV2 and TRBJ1-6, the CDR3 gives the full variable domain: EPEVTQTPSHQVTQMGQEVILRCVPISNHLYFYWYRQILGQKVEFLVSFYNNEISEKSEIFDDQFSVERPDGSNFTLKIRSTKLEDSAMYFCASTRGRPDNSPLHFGNGTRLTVT.

This clonotype occurred a few times. The chain is built from TRBV30 and TRBJ2-7, with TRBD2 matching over 7 bases. The CDR3 spans 13 residues. Germline V CDR1 and CDR2: GTSNPN, SVGIG (reference sequence). The V segment lost 3 bases and the J segment 6 bases; nucleotides outside the gene matches: 8. In nucleotides, the CDR3 is TGTGCCTGGAGCGCGCCCTGGGGGGGCGAGCAGTACTTC. This encodes CAWSAPWGGEQYF. Full variable domain (missing parts from reference TRBV30 and TRBJ2-7): SQTIHQWPATLVQPVGSPLSLECTVEGTSNPNLYWYRQAAGRGLQLLFYSVGIGQISSEVPQNLSASRPQDRQFILSSKKLLLSDSGFYLCAWSAPWGGEQYFGPGTRLTVT.

This clonotype was counted many times. The chain recombines TRBV18 with TRBJ2-3; 8 nucleotides match TRBD2. Germline values: CDR1 KGHSH, CDR2 LQKENI. CDR3 length: 14 amino acids. V trimming: 1 base; J trimming: 3 bases; junction bases outside the gene matches: 0. The CDR3 region is CASSPLAGTDTQYF. For the CDR3, the DNA is TGTGCCAGCTCACCACTAGCGGGGACAGATACGCAGTATTTT.

This clonotype was observed many times. The chain recombines TRBV20-1 with TRBJ2-5; tentatively, D is TRBD2 (6 bases). The V end lost 5 bases, the J end lost 6 bases, and 19 bases lay between the germline ends. The CDR3 is made up of 14 amino acids. Looked up from germline, CDR1 is DFQATT and CDR2 is SNEGSKA (reference sequence). CDR3 in amino acids: CSAGMGTPDKTQYF. CDR3 in DNA: TGCAGTGCTGGGATGGGGACTCCGGATAAGACCCAGTACTTC.

This clonotype was seen repeatedly, ten times or more. The chain employs TRBV15 and TRBJ1-1; maybe TRBD1 (6 bases). The length of the CDR3 is 15 residues. Trimming removed 4 bases at V and 7 bases at J, with 19 bases between. Germline lookup yields CDR1 LNHNV and CDR2 YYDKDF (reference sequence). The CDR3: CATSTRGGGEGEAFF. The CDR3 DNA is TGTGCCACCAGCACCCGAGGTGGGGGCGAGGGTGAAGCTTTCTTT.

This chain links TRBV10-3 with TRBJ2-7, with D hard to call. Trimming took 5 bases from V and 4 from J, leaving 9 bases between them. This CDR3 spans 12 amino acids. The germline V gene has CDR1 ENHRY and CDR2 SYGVKD. The DNA for the CDR3 is TGTGCCATCAGTTCAGACGGTTACGAGCAGTACTTC. Its protein is CAISSDGYEQYF.

This clonotype was observed many times. The chain joins TRBV27 to TRBJ2-7; weak D call: TRBD2 (7 bases). Trimming left V 6 bases short and J 0 bases short, with 15 bases between. Germline loops: CDR1 MNHEY, CDR2 SMNVEV (reference sequence). CDR3 size: 15 residues. In nucleotides, the CDR3 is TGTGCCAGCAGAGCTGGGAGGGGGGCCTCCTACGAGCAGTACTTC. Translating gives CASRAGRGASYEQYF.

This clonotype was counted at least ten times. The V and J genes are TRBV27 and TRBJ1-4; D is ambiguous. This CDR3 has 16 amino acids. Per the germline V gene, CDR1 is MNHEY and CDR2 is SMNVEV (reference sequence). Between the trimmed V and J ends, which lost 6 bases and 0 bases, there was a span of 14 bases. The CDR3 reads CASRQWSAATNEKLFF. CDR3 bases: TGTGCCAGCAGGCAATGGAGTGCTGCAACTAATGAAAAACTGTTTTTT.

CDR3 residues: CASSPLGDTIYF. DNA for the CDR3: TGTGCCAGCAGCCCCCTAGGTGACACCATATATTTT. V is TRBV7-9 and J is TRBJ1-3, with D uncertain. Per the germline V gene, CDR1 is SEHNR and CDR2 is FQNEAQ (reference sequence). V lost 5 bases and J 8 bases, leaving 10 bases between the germline ends. This CDR3 is built from 12 residues.

The J gene is TRBJ1-1, the V gene TRBV3-1; tentative D call: TRBD1 (6 bases). V dropped 6 bases and J dropped 1 base, with 12 bases sitting between them. Germline loops: CDR1 LGHDT, CDR2 YNNKEL (reference sequence). CDR3 length: 14 amino acids. CDR3 amino acids: CASRFLQGNTEAFF. The CDR3 DNA reads TGTGCCAGCAGATTCCTACAGGGGAACACTGAAGCTTTCTTT.

The table lists this clonotype with many counts. This rearrangement joins TRBV7-2 to TRBJ2-7; unclear D gene. Germline CDR1 and CDR2: SGHTA and FQGNSA. This CDR3 contains 12 residues. Trimming shortened V by 8 bases and J by 2 bases, and 10 bases separated the two germline ends. CDR3 amino acids: CASGPLAYEQYF. DNA for the CDR3: TGTGCCAGCGGCCCCCTAGCCTACGAGCAGTACTTC.

This clonotype was seen only a few times. This rearrangement joins TRBV5-5 to TRBJ2-5; 8 nucleotides line up with TRBD1. With 5 bases clipped from V and 1 base from J, the junction kept 13 bases outside the gene matches. CDR3 length equals 17 residues. Germline assignment: CDR1 SGHKS and CDR2 YYEKEE (reference sequence). DNA for the CDR3: TGTGCCAGCAGTCGTACTCCGGGACAGGCGCTCCAAGAGACCCAGTACTTC. Its translation: CASSRTPGQALQETQYF. Based on the CDR3 plus reference TRBV5-5 and TRBJ2-5, the full variable domain is DAGVTQSPTHLIKTRGQQVTLRCSPISGHKSVSWYQQVLGQGPQFIFQYYEKEERGRGNFPDRFSARQFPNYSSELNVNALLLGDSALYLCASSRTPGQALQETQYFGPGTRLLVL.

This clonotype showed up many times. V and J are TRBV2 and TRBJ2-3; D call uncertain. The germline V gene has CDR1 SNHLY and CDR2 FYNNEI. Deletions cut 6 bases from V and 5 bases from J, with 9 bases between. The CDR3 spans 12 residues. The CDR3: CASSFGGDTQYF. In DNA, the CDR3 is TGTGCCAGCAGCTTCGGCGGAGATACGCAGTATTTT.

This clonotype was counted many times. This sequence joins TRBV30 and TRBJ1-1; a weak D match, TRBD1 (5 bases). Germline V gene sequence: CDR1 GTSNPN, CDR2 SVGIG (reference sequence). The CDR3 runs 13 residues. The V and J ends lost 5 bases and 1 base respectively, with 11 bases between them. The CDR3 reads CAWGLQANTEAFF. CDR3 nucleotide sequence: TGTGCCTGGGGGTTACAGGCGAACACTGAAGCTTTCTTT.

The chain uses TRBV4-1 and TRBJ2-5; a possible D gene is TRBD1 (6 bases). This CDR3 contains 14 residues. Trimming removed 4 bases at V and 6 bases at J, with 15 bases between. Germline values: CDR1 MGHRA, CDR2 YSYEKL. CDR3: CASSPRPGEKTQYF. The DNA of the CDR3 is TGCGCCAGCAGCCCCCGCCCAGGGGAAAAGACCCAGTACTTC.

This clonotype was seen repeatedly, ten times or more. The chain combines TRBV12-3 or TRBV12-4 with TRBJ1-1; 8 nucleotides align to TRBD1. The junction had 2 bases not matched to a gene; V was cut back by 1 base and J by 1 base. This CDR3 is built from 15 residues. This CDR3 is CASSLGTGRNTEAFF. The CDR3 coding sequence is TGTGCCAGCAGTTTAGGGACAGGGAGGAACACTGAAGCTTTCTTT.

This clonotype was counted many times. The rearrangement links TRBV12-3 or TRBV12-4 to TRBJ2-7, with 8 bases aligning to TRBD1. Trimming cost V 5 bases and J 0 bases; bases outside gene matches: 6. The CDR3 loop spans 15 amino acids. In nucleotides, the CDR3 is TGTGCCAGCAGTGGGGGACAGGCGAGCTCCTACGAGCAGTACTTC. Its protein product is CASSGGQASSYEQYF.

This clonotype was recorded a few times. The chain couples TRBV6-1 to TRBJ1-1, with TRBD1 matching over 7 bases. This CDR3 contains 15 residues. Trimming at V came to 8 bases and at J to 0 bases, leaving 9 bases not matched to a gene. CDR1 and CDR2 from the germline V gene are MNHNS and SASEGT. The CDR3 spells CASRDRAGVNTEAFF. As DNA, the CDR3 is TGTGCCAGCCGAGACAGGGCGGGGGTGAACACTGAAGCTTTCTTT.

This clonotype was detected many times. The chain has TRBV10-3 and TRBJ1-5; 9 bases agree with TRBD1. Germline assignment: CDR1 ENHRY and CDR2 SYGVKD. V shed 5 bases and J 6 bases; nucleotides not matched to a gene: 5. This CDR3 contains 14 residues. The CDR3 loop reads CAISPQGASQPQHF. CDR3 nucleotide sequence: TGTGCCATCAGTCCACAGGGGGCTAGTCAGCCCCAGCATTTT.

Only a few counts were recorded for this clonotype. The J gene is TRBJ2-3, the V gene TRBV29-1; 7 nucleotides line up with TRBD1. The CDR3 covers 14 residues. Germline CDR1 reads SQVTM; CDR2 reads ANQGSEA. Unmatched junction bases numbered 5, after V lost 4 bases and J lost 1 base. The CDR3 DNA reads TGCAGCGTTGTCAAGGGGGCCGGCACAGATACGCAGTATTTT. It specifies CSVVKGAGTDTQYF.

This clonotype occurred a few times. The rearrangement joins TRBV5-1 to TRBJ2-1, with 11 bases lining up with TRBD2. The V segment lost 0 bases and the J segment 7 bases; nucleotides outside the gene matches: 9. CDR3 size: 17 residues. The V gene's germline CDR1 is SGHRS and CDR2 YFSETQ. The chain's CDR3 is CASSLAPLAGGPNEQFF. The CDR3 region has the DNA TGCGCCAGCAGCTTGGCCCCTTTAGCGGGGGGGCCTAATGAGCAGTTCTTC.

The rearrangement links TRBV7-3 to TRBJ1-2; 7 bases match TRBD1. With 5 bases clipped from V and 5 bases from J, the junction kept 14 bases outside the gene matches. There are 16 residues in the CDR3. CDR1 and CDR2 from the germline V gene are SGHTA and FQGTGA. The CDR3 DNA sequence: TGTGCCAGCAGCCGCCGGGACAGTGGTGCCCTTTATGGCTACACCTTC. It codes for CASSRRDSGALYGYTF.

In this sample, this clonotype turned up once. A clone one base away is much larger, so this may be a read error. This sequence joins TRBV9 and TRBJ2-4; the match to TRBD2 covers 9 bases. The closer fit of TRBJ2-1 to the DNA end suggests the J call may be wrong. CDR3 length: 16 residues. Per the germline V gene, CDR1 is SGDLS and CDR2 is YYNGEE. Here the CDR3 reads CASSVVSGSPYNEQFF. The CDR3 DNA reads TGTGCCAGCAGCGTAGTTAGCGGGAGCCCCTACAATGAGCAGTTCTTC.

In its sample, this clonotype was seen many times. V usage is TRBV6-1 and J usage is TRBJ1-1; 11 bases fit TRBD1. The V gene's germline CDR1 is MNHNS and CDR2 SASEGT. J gave up 0 bases and V 6 bases, and 3 bases lay outside the gene matches. This CDR3 region has 15 residues. This CDR3 reads CASRGQGDLNTEAFF. In nucleotides, the CDR3 is TGTGCCAGCAGGGGACAGGGGGACTTGAACACTGAAGCTTTCTTT.

The chain joins TRBV12-3 or TRBV12-4 to TRBJ2-2; D may be TRBD2 (6 bases). Trimming took 6 bases from V and 0 from J, leaving 14 bases between them. This CDR3 is built from 16 residues. The CDR3 DNA follows: TGTGCCAGCAGCTCCATCGGGACTCCGAACACCGGGGAGCTGTTTTTT. Its translation is CASSSIGTPNTGELFF.